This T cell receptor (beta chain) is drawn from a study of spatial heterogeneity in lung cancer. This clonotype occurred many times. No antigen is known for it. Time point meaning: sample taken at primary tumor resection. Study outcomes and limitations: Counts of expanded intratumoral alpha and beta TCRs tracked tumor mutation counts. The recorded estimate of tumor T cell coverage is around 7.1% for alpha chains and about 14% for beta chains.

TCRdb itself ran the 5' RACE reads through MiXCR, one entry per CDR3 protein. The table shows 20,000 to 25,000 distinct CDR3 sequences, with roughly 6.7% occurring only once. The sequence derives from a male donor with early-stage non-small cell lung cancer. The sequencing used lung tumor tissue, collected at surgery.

The CDR3 DNA reads TGTGCCAGAAGCTTGTTGGAGGGGAATCAGCCCCAGCATTTT. Residues: CARSLLEGNQPQHF. The chain links TRBV5-3 to TRBJ1-5; the D gene is possibly TRBD1 (5 bases). TRBV5-3 is an ORF, with its function uncertain. Trimming left V 1 base short and J 4 bases short, with 9 bases between. The CDR3 length is 14 residues.